This T cell receptor (beta chain) appears in the sequencing data of a study of CD8 T cells in ankylosing spondylitis. This clonotype was seen repeatedly, ten times or more. What it binds is not known. Using quantitative 5'-RACE with molecular barcodes, the authors made TCR beta libraries. TCRdb reprocessed the 5' RACE reads with MiXCR, giving one entry per CDR3 protein. The table lists around 490,000 distinct CDR3 sequences, 5.3% of them singletons. Study-wide findings and caveats: One TCR beta motif, made up of under ten highly homologous variants, appeared characteristic of ankylosing spondylitis blood. Certain motif variants had earlier been reported in reactive arthritis synovial fluid and blood. Reported data indicate significant enrichment of disease-linked clones within matched ankylosing spondylitis synovial fluid.

The V and J ends lost 2 bases and 0 bases respectively, with 11 bases between them. The CDR3 contains 16 residues. The clonotype was recovered from a male donor with ankylosing spondylitis. This rearrangement joins TRBV12-3 or TRBV12-4 to TRBJ2-1; no reliable D call. The sequenced sample was blood, either unsorted or a sorted T cell fraction (not recorded which). The CDR3 reads CASSLRTGSSYNEQFF. CDR3 DNA sequence: TGTGCCAGCAGTTTAAGGACCGGTAGCTCCTACAATGAGCAGTTCTTC.